What follows are 20 T cell receptor beta chains derived from one specimen sequenced in a study of control samples from healthy donors and cancer patients. This table comes from immunoSEQ multiplex PCR, and its TCRdb copy is limited to in-frame clones, with some not included. The profile covers about 140,000 clones, with about 90% appearing a single time and 5.5% to 9% taken by the ten largest. Sequencing was done on a sample of blood. The origin of the receptors is a man between 18 and 35 years old in good health.

The chain links TRBV27 to TRBJ2-7; possibly TRBD2 for D (5 bases). Germline lookup yields CDR1 MNHEY and CDR2 SMNVEV (reference sequence). V was pared by 7 bases and J by 0 bases, with 16 bases between. CDR3 length: 15 residues. The CDR3 reads CASTKNGESSYEQYF. The CDR3 nucleotides are TGTGCCAGCACCAAAAACGGGGAAAGCTCCTACGAGCAGTACTTC.

The chain combines TRBV18 with TRBJ1-3; no clear D gene. CDR3 length: 16 amino acids. The germline gives CDR1 KGHSH, CDR2 LQKENI. V lost 5 bases, J lost 0 bases, and 14 bases lay in between. The CDR3 DNA sequence: TGTGCCAGCTCAGCCGGACGGAGCCCCTCTGGAAACACCATATATTTT. This gives the protein CASSAGRSPSGNTIYF.

The chain employs TRBV7-2 and TRBJ2-7; D may match TRBD1 or TRBD2 (5 bases each). The CDR3 has 12 residues. V lost 5 bases and J lost 3, with 8 bases in between. Germline V gives CDR1 SGHTA, CDR2 FQGNSA. CDR3 bases: TGTGCCAGCAGCGGGGACGGCTACGAGCAGTACTTC. It translates to CASSGDGYEQYF.

V usage is TRBV10-3 and J usage is TRBJ1-2; D perhaps matches TRBD1 (5 bases). In germline, CDR1 is ENHRY, CDR2 SYGVKD. The CDR3 sequence is 15 residues long. Trimming left V 0 bases short and J 5 bases short, with 13 bases between. CDR3 DNA sequence: TGTGCCATCAGTGAGTCTCCGACAGAAACTTATGGCTACACCTTC. Protein sequence: CAISESPTETYGYTF.

V and J are TRBV7-3 and TRBJ1-1; no clear D. Per the germline V gene, CDR1 is SGHTA and CDR2 is FQGTGA. V gave up 4 bases and J gave up 1 base, with 7 bases separating them. This CDR3 spans 13 amino acids. CDR3 sequence: CASSWQENTEAFF. In DNA, the CDR3 is TGTGCCAGCAGCTGGCAGGAGAACACTGAAGCTTTCTTT.

The gene calls are TRBV6-6 and TRBJ1-2; 7 bases agree with TRBD1. J was trimmed by 2 bases and V by 7 bases; bases with no gene match: 10. CDR3 length: 15 residues. Germline V lookup: CDR1 MNHNY, CDR2 SVGAGI (reference sequence). CDR3: CASTESQGKNYGYTF. CDR3 in DNA: TGTGCCAGCACCGAATCACAGGGGAAGAACTATGGCTACACCTTC.

The rearrangement links TRBV5-5 to TRBJ1-3; no clear D gene. Trimming cost V 4 bases and J 0 bases, with 11 bases left between them. This CDR3 is built from 15 residues. The germline gives CDR1 SGHKS, CDR2 YYEKEE (reference sequence). The CDR3 protein is CASSLGRSSGNTIYF. The CDR3 DNA follows: TGTGCCAGCAGCCTAGGTAGGAGCTCTGGAAACACCATATATTTT.

V usage is TRBV27 and J usage is TRBJ1-1; D is possibly TRBD1 (6 bases). There are 16 residues in the CDR3. Germline CDR1 is MNHEY and CDR2 is SMNVEV (reference sequence). Trimming removed 8 bases from V and 1 base from J, with 20 bases in between. The CDR3 nucleotides read TGTGCCAGCTGGTCCAGCCCAGGAGGGGGGAACACTGAAGCTTTCTTT. It specifies CASWSSPGGGNTEAFF.

This chain links TRBV10-3 with TRBJ2-2, with D possibly TRBD2 on 5 matching bases. Germline V gene data show CDR1 as ENHRY and CDR2 as SYGVKD. CDR3 length: 15 residues. V was cut by 8 bases and J by 4 bases, with 17 bases left in between. DNA of the CDR3: TGTGCCATCTCGGACGGGATTGGTGGCACCGGGGAGCTGTTTTTT. Its protein product is CAISDGIGGTGELFF.

This rearrangement joins TRBV5-6 to TRBJ1-4, with a tentative D call TRBD1 (6 bases). This CDR3 has 13 residues. The germline V gene encodes CDR1 SGHDT and CDR2 YYEEEE. Trimming left V 1 base short and J 6 bases short, with 7 bases between. The CDR3 reads CASSLSGDEKLFF. CDR3 sequence (DNA): TGTGCCAGCAGCTTGTCAGGGGATGAAAAACTGTTTTTT. Drawing the rest from reference TRBV5-6 and TRBJ1-4, the complete variable domain is DAGVTQSPTHLIKTRGQQVTLRCSPKSGHDTVSWYQQALGQGPQFIFQYYEEEERQRGNFPDRFSGHQFPNYSSELNVNALLLGDSALYLCASSLSGDEKLFFGSGTQLSVL.

J is TRBJ2-7 and V is TRBV5-1; maybe TRBD2 (6 bases). V was trimmed by 4 bases and J by 0 bases, leaving 17 bases between them. The CDR3 has 16 amino acids. Germline V lookup: CDR1 SGHRS, CDR2 YFSETQ. DNA for the CDR3: TGCGCCAGCAGCGGGGGAGGCGCCTCAACCTCCTACGAGCAGTACTTC. Its protein is CASSGGGASTSYEQYF.

The chain links TRBV7-8 to TRBJ1-2, with TRBD1 identical over 7 bases. V gave up 1 base and J gave up 2 bases; unmatched junction bases: 4. The CDR3 consists of 15 residues. Germline CDR1 reads SGHVS; CDR2 reads FQNEAQ. The chain's CDR3 is CASSLDPGQNYGYTF. DNA of the CDR3: TGTGCCAGCAGCTTAGACCCGGGACAGAACTATGGCTACACCTTC.

This sequence joins TRBV29-1 and TRBJ1-2; D gene ambiguous. Trimming shortened V by 4 bases and J by 1 base, and 10 bases separated the two germline ends. Per germline, CDR1 SQVTM and CDR2 ANQGSEA. There are 13 residues in the CDR3. CDR3 nucleotide sequence: TGCAGCGTTGTAGGCGGAGATAACTATGGCTACACCTTC. Its translation: CSVVGGDNYGYTF.

This clone appeared a single time. The chain is built from TRBV7-2 and TRBJ1-1; the match to TRBD1 covers 8 bases. Germline-derived CDR1 and CDR2 are SGHTA and FQGNSA. J lost 3 bases, V lost 4 bases, and 4 bases had no gene match. This CDR3 spans 14 amino acids. The CDR3 here is CASSYLTGDTEAFF. CDR3 nucleotides: TGTGCCAGCAGCTACTTGACAGGGGACACTGAAGCTTTCTTT.

The CDR3 nucleotides read TGTGCCAGCAGTCCCGGGATCAGCGGGGGGGCCGGAGAGACCCAGTACTTC. Encoded protein: CASSPGISGGAGETQYF. The V gene is TRBV6-6, the J gene TRBJ2-5; 10 bases line up with TRBD2. CDR1 MNHNY and CDR2 SVGAGI come from the germline V gene (reference sequence). Trimming took 5 bases from V and 4 from J; bases not matched to a gene: 13. CDR3 length equals 17 residues.

The table lists this clone with a count of one. J is TRBJ1-5 and V is TRBV19, with D maybe TRBD1 (6 bases). Germline V gene sequence: CDR1 LNHDA, CDR2 SQIVND (reference sequence). This CDR3 comprises 13 residues. V lost 8 bases to trimming and J lost 4 bases, with 12 bases between them. This chain's CDR3 is CASGRGGNQPQHF. The CDR3 region has the DNA TGTGCCAGTGGTAGGGGGGGAAATCAGCCCCAGCATTTT.

V is TRBV19 and J is TRBJ2-7, with D tentatively TRBD2 (5 bases). The CDR3 runs to 16 residues. V was pared by 5 bases and J by 1 base, with 18 bases between. Looked up from germline, CDR1 is LNHDA and CDR2 is SQIVND (reference sequence). CDR3 bases: TGTGCCAGTAGTCACGGAGGCTCCTTTGGGTCCTACGAGCAGTACTTC. Translation gives CASSHGGSFGSYEQYF. Full variable domain (outside the CDR3, taken from reference TRBV19 and TRBJ2-7): DGGITQSPKYLFRKEGQNVTLSCEQNLNHDAMYWYRQDPGQGLRLIYYSQIVNDFQKGDIAEGYSVSREKKESFPLTVTSAQKNPTAFYLCASSHGGSFGSYEQYFGPGTRLTVT.

The chain links TRBV19 to TRBJ1-4; no reliable D call. Trimming cost V 5 bases and J 2 bases, with 6 bases left between them. Germline CDR1 and CDR2: LNHDA and SQIVND (reference sequence). The CDR3 consists of 13 residues. CDR3 bases: TGTGCCAGTAGTCTTCTCACTAATGAAAAACTGTTTTTT. Protein product: CASSLLTNEKLFF.

V and J are TRBV7-2 and TRBJ2-7, with 8 positions matching TRBD1. This CDR3 comprises 15 residues. Germline lookup yields CDR1 SGHTA and CDR2 FQGNSA. The V gene end was trimmed by 1 base and the J gene end by 4 bases; junction bases not matched to a gene: 6. CDR3: CASSLGGQGLYEQYF. CDR3 in DNA: TGTGCCAGCAGCTTAGGCGGACAGGGCTTGTACGAGCAGTACTTC.

J is TRBJ2-7 and V is TRBV6-4; 10 bases agree with TRBD1. CDR1 and CDR2 (germline): MRHNA, SNTAGT. Germline trimming cut 6 bases from V and 2 bases from J; bases unmatched to any gene: 4. There are 14 residues in the CDR3. The chain's CDR3 is CASRRQGATYEQYF. The CDR3 nucleotides read TGTGCCAGCAGGAGACAGGGGGCGACCTACGAGCAGTACTTC.